The source of this T cell receptor (beta chain) is a study of PD-L1 blockade in urothelial cancer. This CDR3 has 13 amino acids. Germline loops: CDR1 LNHNV, CDR2 YYDKDF (reference sequence). The ends lost 1 base at V and 8 bases at J; junction bases unmatched: 2. Only in-frame clones appear in the TCRdb table, and some are missing; sequencing was by immunoSEQ multiplex PCR. Altogether 70,000 or so clones are present, around 84% being singletons, with the ten largest covering about 4.7%. The receptor was derived from a man between 65 and 80 years old with urothelial cancer. The chain joins TRBV15 to TRBJ2-1; TRBD2 matches at 7 bases. The sample was PBMCs, taken around atezolizumab (anti-PD-L1) treatment. As DNA, the CDR3 is TGTGCCACCAGCAGAGCGACTAGCCATGAGCAGTTCTTC. This codes for CATSRATSHEQFF.